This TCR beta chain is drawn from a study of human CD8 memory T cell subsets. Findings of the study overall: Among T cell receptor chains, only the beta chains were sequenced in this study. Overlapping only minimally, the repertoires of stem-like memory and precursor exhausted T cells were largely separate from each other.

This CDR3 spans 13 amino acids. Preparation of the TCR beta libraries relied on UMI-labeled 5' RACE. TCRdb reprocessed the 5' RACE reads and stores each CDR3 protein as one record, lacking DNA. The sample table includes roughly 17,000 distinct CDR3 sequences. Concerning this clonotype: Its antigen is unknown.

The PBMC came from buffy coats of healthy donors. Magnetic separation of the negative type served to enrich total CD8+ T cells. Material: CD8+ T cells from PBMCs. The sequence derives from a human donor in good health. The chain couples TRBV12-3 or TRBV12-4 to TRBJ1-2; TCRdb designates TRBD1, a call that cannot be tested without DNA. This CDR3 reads CASSPTGAGGYTF.